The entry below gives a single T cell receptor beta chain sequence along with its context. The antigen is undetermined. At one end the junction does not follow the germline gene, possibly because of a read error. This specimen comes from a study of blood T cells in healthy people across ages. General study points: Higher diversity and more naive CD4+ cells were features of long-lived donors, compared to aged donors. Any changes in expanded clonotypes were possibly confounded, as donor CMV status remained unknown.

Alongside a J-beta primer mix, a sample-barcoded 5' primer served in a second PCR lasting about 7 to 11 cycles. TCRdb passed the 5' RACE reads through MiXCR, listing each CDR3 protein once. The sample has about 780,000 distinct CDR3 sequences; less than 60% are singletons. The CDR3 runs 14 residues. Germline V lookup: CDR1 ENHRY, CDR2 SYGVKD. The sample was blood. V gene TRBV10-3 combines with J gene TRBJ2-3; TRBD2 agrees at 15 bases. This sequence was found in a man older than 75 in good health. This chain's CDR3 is CAIKGLAGGDTQCF. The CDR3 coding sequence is TGTGCCATAAAGGGACTAGCGGGAGGAGATACGCAGTGTTTT.